This TCR beta chain was profiled in a study of blood T cell repertoires in COVID-19. Study at large: The United States, Italy and Spain provided the acute and convalescent COVID-19 samples.

Method: immunoSEQ multiplex PCR; TCRdb's copy keeps in-frame clones and lacks some. The sample has 200,000 to 250,000 clones, 81% seen once; the top ten hold 6% to 8%. Seattle patients were enrolled while actively infected and followed longitudinally. In germline, CDR1 is KGHDR, CDR2 SFDVKD. V lost 8 bases and J lost 1, with 7 bases in between. The CDR3 runs 12 residues. The origin of this receptor is a woman of 80 years or more with COVID-19, enrolled during active disease. The genes are TRBV24-1 and TRBJ1-1; a possible D gene is TRBD1 (5 bases). Material: peripheral blood. CDR3 sequence: CATTRENTEAFF. The CDR3, as DNA: TGTGCCACCACCAGGGAGAACACTGAAGCTTTCTTT.